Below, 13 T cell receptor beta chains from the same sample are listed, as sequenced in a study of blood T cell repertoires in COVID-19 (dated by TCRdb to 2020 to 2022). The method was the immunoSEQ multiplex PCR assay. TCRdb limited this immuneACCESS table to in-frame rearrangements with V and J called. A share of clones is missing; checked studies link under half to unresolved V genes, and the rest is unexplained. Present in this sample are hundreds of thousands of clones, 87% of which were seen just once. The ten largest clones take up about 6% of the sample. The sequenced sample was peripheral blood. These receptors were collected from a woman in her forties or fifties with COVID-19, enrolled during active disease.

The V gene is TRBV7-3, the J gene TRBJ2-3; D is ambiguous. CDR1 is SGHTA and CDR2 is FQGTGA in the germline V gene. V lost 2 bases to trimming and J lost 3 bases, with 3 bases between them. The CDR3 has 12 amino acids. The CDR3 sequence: CASSLYTDTQYF. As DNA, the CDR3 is TGTGCCAGCAGCTTATATACAGATACGCAGTATTTT.

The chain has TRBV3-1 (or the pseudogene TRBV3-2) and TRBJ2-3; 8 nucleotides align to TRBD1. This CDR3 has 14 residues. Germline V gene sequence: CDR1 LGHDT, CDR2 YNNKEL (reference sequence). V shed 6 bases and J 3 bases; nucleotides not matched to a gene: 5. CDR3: CASSDRGGTDTQYF. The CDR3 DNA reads TGTGCCAGCAGTGACAGGGGTGGGACAGATACGCAGTATTTT.

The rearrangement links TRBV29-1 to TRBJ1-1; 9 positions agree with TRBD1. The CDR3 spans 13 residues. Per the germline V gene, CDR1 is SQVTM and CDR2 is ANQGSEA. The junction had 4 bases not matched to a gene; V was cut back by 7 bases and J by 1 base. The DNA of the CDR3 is TGCAGCGCCGGACAGGGGCGGAACACTGAAGCTTTCTTT. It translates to CSAGQGRNTEAFF. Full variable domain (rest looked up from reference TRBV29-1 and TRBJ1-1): SAVISQKPSRDICQRGTSLTIQCQVDSQVTMMFWYRQQPGQSLTLIATANQGSEATYESGFVIDKFPISRPNLTFSTLTVSNMSPEDSSIYLCSAGQGRNTEAFFGQGTRLTVV.

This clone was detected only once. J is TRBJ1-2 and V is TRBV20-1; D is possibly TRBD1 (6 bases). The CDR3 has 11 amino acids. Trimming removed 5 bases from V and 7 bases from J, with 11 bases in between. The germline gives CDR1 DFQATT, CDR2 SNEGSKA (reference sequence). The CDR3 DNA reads TGCAGTGCTCACAGGGACGGTGGCTACACCTTC. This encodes CSAHRDGGYTF.

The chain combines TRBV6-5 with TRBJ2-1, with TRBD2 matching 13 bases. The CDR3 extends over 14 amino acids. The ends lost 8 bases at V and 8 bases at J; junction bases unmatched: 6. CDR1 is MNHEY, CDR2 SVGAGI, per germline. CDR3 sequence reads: CASGRLAGGYEQFF. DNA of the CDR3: TGTGCCAGCGGACGACTAGCGGGAGGCTATGAGCAGTTCTTC.

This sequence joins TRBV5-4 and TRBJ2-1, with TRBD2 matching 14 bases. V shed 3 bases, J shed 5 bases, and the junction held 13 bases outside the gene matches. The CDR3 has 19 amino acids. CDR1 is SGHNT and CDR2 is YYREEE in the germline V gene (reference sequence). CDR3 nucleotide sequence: TGTGCCAGCAGCTCCAGGACTAGCGGGAGGACTCTCGCGCACAATGAGCAGTTCTTC. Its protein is CASSSRTSGRTLAHNEQFF.

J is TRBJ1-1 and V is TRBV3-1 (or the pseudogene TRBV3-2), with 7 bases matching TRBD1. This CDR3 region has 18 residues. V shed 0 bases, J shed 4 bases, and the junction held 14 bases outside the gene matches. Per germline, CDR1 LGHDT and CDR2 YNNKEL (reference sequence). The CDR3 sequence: CASSQEIRDSRSGTEAFF. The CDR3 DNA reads TGTGCCAGCAGCCAAGAAATTCGGGACAGTCGTTCGGGCACTGAAGCTTTCTTT.

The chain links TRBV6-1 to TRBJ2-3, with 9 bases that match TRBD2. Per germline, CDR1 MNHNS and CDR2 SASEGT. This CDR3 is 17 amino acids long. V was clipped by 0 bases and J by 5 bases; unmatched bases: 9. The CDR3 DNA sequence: TGTGCCAGCAGTGAAGCCGGGGGACTAGCAGGAGTAGATACGCAGTATTTT. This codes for CASSEAGGLAGVDTQYF.

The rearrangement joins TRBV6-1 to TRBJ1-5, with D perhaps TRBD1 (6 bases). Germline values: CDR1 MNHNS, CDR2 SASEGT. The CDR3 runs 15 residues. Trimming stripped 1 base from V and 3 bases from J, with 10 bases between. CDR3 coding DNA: TGTGCCAGCAGTGAAGTATGGGGGCCCAATCAGCCCCAGCATTTT. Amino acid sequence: CASSEVWGPNQPQHF.

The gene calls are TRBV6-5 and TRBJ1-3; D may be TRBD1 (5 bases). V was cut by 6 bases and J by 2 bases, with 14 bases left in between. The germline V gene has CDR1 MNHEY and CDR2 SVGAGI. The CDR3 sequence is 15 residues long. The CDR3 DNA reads TGTGCCAGCAGCTCCTCGGGACTGACTGGAAACACCATATATTTT. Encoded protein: CASSSSGLTGNTIYF.

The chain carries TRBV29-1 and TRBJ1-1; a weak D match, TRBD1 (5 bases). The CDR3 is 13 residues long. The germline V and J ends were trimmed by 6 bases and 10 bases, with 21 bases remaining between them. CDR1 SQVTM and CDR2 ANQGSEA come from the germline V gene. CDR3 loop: CSVQISGGIGAFF. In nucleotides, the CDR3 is TGCAGCGTCCAAATCAGTGGGGGGATCGGAGCTTTCTTT.

In nucleotides, the CDR3 is TGTGCCAGCAGCTTACGGCAGGGGTTTCAGCCCCAGCATTTT. This codes for CASSLRQGFQPQHF. The chain has TRBV7-8 and TRBJ1-5; weak D call: TRBD1 (6 bases). V was clipped by 2 bases and J by 6 bases, with 11 bases between them. CDR1 and CDR2 from the germline V gene are SGHVS and FQNEAQ. This CDR3 has 14 residues.

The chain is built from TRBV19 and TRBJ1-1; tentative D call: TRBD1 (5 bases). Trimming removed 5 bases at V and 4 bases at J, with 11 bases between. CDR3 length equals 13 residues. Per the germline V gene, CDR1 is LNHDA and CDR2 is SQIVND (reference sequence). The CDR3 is CASSQGAATEAFF. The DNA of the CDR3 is TGTGCCAGTAGTCAGGGTGCGGCCACTGAAGCTTTCTTT.